This TCR beta chain was identified during a study of OX40 agonist ivuxolimab in advanced cancers. As for the study in general: Three partial responders included one hepatocellular carcinoma patient and two cutaneous melanoma patients. Study observations and caveats: Determination of antigen specificity was not performed for the expanded peripheral T cells.

The V gene's germline CDR1 is SGHAT and CDR2 FQNNGV. J gave up 2 bases and V 2 bases, and 5 bases lay outside the gene matches. This CDR3 is 15 amino acids long. Libraries were prepared by immunoSEQ multiplex PCR; TCRdb keeps only in-frame clonotypes and omits some of them. The table shows some 80,000 clones, with about 88% occurring only once. Turning to this clone: Its antigen is unidentified.

V gene TRBV11-2 combines with J gene TRBJ2-7; 8 nucleotides line up with TRBD2. The input for sequencing was CD4+ or CD8+ T cells sorted from blood, taken in a trial of the OX40 agonist ivuxolimab. This TCR was sampled from an adult with an advanced solid tumor such as melanoma, head and neck, liver or kidney cancer. The CDR3 spells CASSLLSGTAYEQYF. The CDR3, as DNA: TGTGCCAGCAGCTTACTTAGCGGGACCGCCTACGAGCAGTACTTC.